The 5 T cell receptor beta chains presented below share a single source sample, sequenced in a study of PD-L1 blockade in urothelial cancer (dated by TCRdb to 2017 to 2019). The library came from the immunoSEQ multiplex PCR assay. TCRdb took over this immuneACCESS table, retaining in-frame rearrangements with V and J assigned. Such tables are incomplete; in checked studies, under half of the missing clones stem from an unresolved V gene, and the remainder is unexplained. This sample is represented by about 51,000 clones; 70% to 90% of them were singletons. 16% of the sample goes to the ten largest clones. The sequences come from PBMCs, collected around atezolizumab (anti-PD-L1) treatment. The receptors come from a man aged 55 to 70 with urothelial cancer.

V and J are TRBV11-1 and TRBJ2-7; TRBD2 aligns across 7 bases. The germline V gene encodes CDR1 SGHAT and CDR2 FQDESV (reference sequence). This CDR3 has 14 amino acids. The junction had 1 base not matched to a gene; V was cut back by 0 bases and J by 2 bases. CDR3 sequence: CASSLAGGTYEQYF. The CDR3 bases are TGTGCCAGCAGCTTAGCGGGGGGGACCTACGAGCAGTACTTC.

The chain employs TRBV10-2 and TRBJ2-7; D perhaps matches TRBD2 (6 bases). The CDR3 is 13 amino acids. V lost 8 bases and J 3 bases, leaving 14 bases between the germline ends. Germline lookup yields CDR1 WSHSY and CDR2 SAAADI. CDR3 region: CASANPGSYEQYF. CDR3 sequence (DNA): TGCGCCAGCGCCAATCCCGGGAGCTACGAGCAGTACTTC.

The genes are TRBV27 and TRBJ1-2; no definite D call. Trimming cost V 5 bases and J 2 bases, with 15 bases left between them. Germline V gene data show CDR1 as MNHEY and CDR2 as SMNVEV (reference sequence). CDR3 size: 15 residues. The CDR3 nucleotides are TGTGCCAGCAGTGTCAGGAACCCCCGCAACTATGGCTACACCTTC. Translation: CASSVRNPRNYGYTF.

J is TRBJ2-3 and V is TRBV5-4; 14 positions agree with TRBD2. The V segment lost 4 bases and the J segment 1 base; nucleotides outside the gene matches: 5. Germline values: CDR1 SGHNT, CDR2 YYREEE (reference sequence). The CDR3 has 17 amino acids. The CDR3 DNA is TGTGCCAGCAGCCCGGGACTAGCGGGAGCCCGCACAGATACGCAGTATTTT. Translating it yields CASSPGLAGARTDTQYF.

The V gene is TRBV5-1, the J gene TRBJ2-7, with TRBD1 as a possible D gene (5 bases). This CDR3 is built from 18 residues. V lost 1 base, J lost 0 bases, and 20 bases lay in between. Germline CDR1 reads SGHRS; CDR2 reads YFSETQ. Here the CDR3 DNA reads TGCGCCAGCAGCTTGACACCCCCGACAGCCAGGAGCTCCTACGAGCAGTACTTC. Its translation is CASSLTPPTARSSYEQYF.